These 8 T cell receptor beta chains originate from one sample sequenced in a study of blood T cell repertoires in COVID-19. Libraries were prepared by immunoSEQ multiplex PCR; TCRdb keeps only in-frame clonotypes and omits some of them. The data hold some 180,000 clones, with 80% observed a single time. Material for sequencing was peripheral blood. The receptors were sampled from a man between 60 and 75 years old with acute or convalescent COVID-19.

The chain is built from TRBV6-5 and TRBJ2-6; TRBD2 is a possible D gene (5 bases). Germline values: CDR1 MNHEY, CDR2 SVGAGI. V dropped 0 bases and J dropped 0 bases, with 6 bases sitting between them. The CDR3 covers 16 residues. The CDR3 DNA reads as TGTGCCAGCAGTTACTCTCGGGGCTCTGGGGCCAACGTCCTGACTTTC. Protein: CASSYSRGSGANVLTF.

In this sample, this clone turned up once. This sequence joins TRBV28 and TRBJ2-3, with TRBD2 identical over 16 bases. This CDR3 comprises 17 residues. The germline gives CDR1 MDHEN, CDR2 SYDVKM. J gave up 5 bases and V 4 bases, and 6 bases lay outside the gene matches. The CDR3 DNA is TGTGCCAGCAGTTCCCTGGGACTAGCGGGAGGGATAGATACGCAGTATTTT. It is translated as CASSSLGLAGGIDTQYF.

This rearrangement joins TRBV6-1 to TRBJ1-1, with D unresolved. CDR3 size: 13 residues. The germline gives CDR1 MNHNS, CDR2 SASEGT. The ends were cut back, 2 bases at V and 4 bases at J, with 8 bases in the middle. CDR3 amino acids: CASSEREGTEAFF. The CDR3 DNA is TGTGCCAGCAGTGAACGGGAGGGCACTGAAGCTTTCTTT.

CDR3 sequence reads: CASGLGPGLLDDTQYF. In DNA form, the CDR3 reads TGTGCTAGTGGTTTGGGGCCGGGACTTCTCGATGATACGCAGTATTTT. The rearrangement joins TRBV12-5 to TRBJ2-3; D may be TRBD2 (6 bases). From germline, CDR1 is LGHNT and CDR2 FRNRAP. This CDR3 has 16 amino acids. V was cut by 1 base and J by 6 bases, with 17 bases left in between.

The V call is TRBV3-1 (or the pseudogene TRBV3-2), the J call TRBJ2-1; TRBD1 is a possible D gene (5 bases). CDR1 and CDR2 from the germline V gene are LGHDT and YNNKEL (reference sequence). CDR3 size: 16 residues. The V gene lost 1 base and the J gene lost 1 base, with 11 bases spanning the gap. CDR3 protein: CASSQGQPGSYNEQFF. CDR3 sequence (DNA): TGTGCCAGCAGCCAAGGACAGCCCGGGTCCTACAATGAGCAGTTCTTC.

V usage is TRBV5-1 and J usage is TRBJ1-4; 9 bases line up with TRBD1. V dropped 4 bases and J dropped 4; count of bases not matched to a gene: 5. The length of the CDR3 is 15 residues. Germline CDR1 and CDR2: SGHRS and YFSETQ. CDR3 DNA sequence: TGCGCCAGCAGCACAGGGACAGGGTATAATGAAAAACTGTTTTTT. The encoded protein is CASSTGTGYNEKLFF.

This clone was seen a handful of times. The J gene is TRBJ1-1, the V gene TRBV12-3 or TRBV12-4, with 7 bases that match TRBD1. The length of the CDR3 is 13 residues. The V gene end was trimmed by 3 bases and the J gene end by 11 bases; junction bases not matched to a gene: 9. CDR3 amino acids: CASSLNRGGRAFF. The CDR3 coding sequence is TGTGCCAGCAGTTTGAACAGGGGCGGGCGGGCTTTCTTT.

This clone was seen a handful of times. The chain uses TRBV3-1 (or the pseudogene TRBV3-2) and TRBJ2-1; TRBD2 agrees at 12 bases. This CDR3 is 16 amino acids long. Per germline, CDR1 LGHDT and CDR2 YNNKEL (reference sequence). V gave up 8 bases and J gave up 4 bases; unmatched junction bases: 9. The CDR3 region is CASEPPGTSGYNEQFF. The CDR3 region has the DNA TGTGCCAGCGAACCCCCCGGGACTAGCGGGTACAATGAGCAGTTCTTC.